This passage covers 25 T cell receptor beta chains from one sample sequenced in a study of T cells in women clearing cervical HPV infection. Produced via immunoSEQ multiplex PCR; TCRdb's table is partial and in-frame only. The record lists under 45,000 clones, of which the ten most abundant hold approximately 5.5%. Sequences were obtained from blood buffy coat. Receptors originate from a woman aged 18-69 years with a cervical HPV16 infection that either progressed to CIN3+ or cleared (not recorded which).

Comments on this clone: Read coverage stops 3 residues before the CDR3 terminus; the germline J gene supplies the remainder. The V and J genes are TRBV2 and TRBJ1-2; possible D gene TRBD1, 5 bases. This CDR3 has 14 amino acids. Per germline, CDR1 SNHLY and CDR2 FYNNEI. V lost 5 bases to trimming and J lost 0 bases, with 10 bases between them. The CDR3 region is CASSLRGTNYGYTF. CDR3 DNA (partial): TGTGCCAGCAGTTTGCGGGGGACTAACTATGGC.

Remarks on this clone: The CDR3 end lies 3 residues beyond the end of the read and is filled in from the germline J gene. This chain links TRBV18 with TRBJ2-3; D is unclear. The CDR3 length is 12 residues. Germline CDR1 reads KGHSH; CDR2 reads LQKENI. The CDR3 here is CASSNDNQPQYF. Partial CDR3 DNA: TGTGCCAGCTCAAATGACAATCAGCCG.

With regard to this clone: One end of the junction does not line up with germline, which may come from a read error. The CDR3 end is not reached by the read, which stops 3 residues before it; the germline J gene fills it in. V gene TRBV4-2 combines with J gene TRBJ2-2; either TRBD1 or TRBD2 may supply D (5 bases each). This CDR3 region has 16 residues. In germline, CDR1 is LGHNA, CDR2 YNFKEQ. Incomplete CDR3 DNA: TGCGCCAGCAGCCTAGGGGAGTCTAAATTCACCGGGGAG. It encodes CASSLGESKFTGE. The whole CDR3 protein is CASSLGESKFTGELFF.

Worth noting for this clone: Coverage ceases 3 residues before the CDR3 finishes, and the germline J gene fills in the end. The V call is TRBV7-9, the J call TRBJ1-2; 8 bases map to TRBD1. The CDR3 loop spans 15 amino acids. Germline-derived CDR1 and CDR2 are SEHNR and FQNEAQ (reference sequence). Partial CDR3 DNA: TGTGCCAGCAGCTGGGGGGACAGGTACCAAGAGACG. Translated: CASSWGDRYQET. The complete CDR3 reads CASSWGDRYQETYTF.

On this clone: The CDR3 goes on 3 residues after the read ends, and that part is filled in from the germline J gene. The chain couples TRBV11-3 to TRBJ2-5; 10 nucleotides match TRBD1. J was trimmed by 7 bases and V by 3 bases; bases with no gene match: 5. CDR1 and CDR2 (germline): SGHNT, YENEEA. The CDR3 is made up of 14 amino acids. CDR3: CASSFGQGDRTQYF. The sequenced part of the CDR3 DNA is TGTGCCAGCAGCTTCGGACAGGGGGATAGGACC.

Note on this clone: With the read ending 3 residues before the CDR3 end, the germline J gene is used to fill in that end. V gene TRBV19 combines with J gene TRBJ2-2; D uncertain. This CDR3 is 13 amino acids long. V lost 5 bases, J lost 4 bases, and 8 bases lay in between. Germline V CDR1 and CDR2: LNHDA, SQIVND (reference sequence). The CDR3 DNA, read in part, is TGTGCCAGTAGTTCCCTAGTCACCGGGGAG. Encoded protein: CASSSLVTGE. The complete CDR3 protein is CASSSLVTGELFF.

Points on this clone: The read ends 3 residues early relative to the CDR3; the germline J gene fills the gap. The chain carries TRBV5-6 and TRBJ1-4; D not resolved. V was cut by 0 bases and J by 7 bases, with 7 bases left in between. This CDR3 has 13 amino acids. CDR1 and CDR2 (germline): SGHDT, YYEEEE. The CDR3 loop is CASSLARSEKLFF. The sequenced part of the CDR3 DNA is TGTGCCAGCAGCTTGGCGCGGTCTGAAAAA.

A note on this clone: The CDR3 goes on 3 residues after the read ends, and that part is filled in from the germline J gene. This rearrangement joins TRBV7-9 to TRBJ1-2; 7 positions agree with TRBD1. The germline CDR1 and CDR2 sequences are SEHNR and FQNEAQ (reference sequence). The CDR3 spans 15 residues. V shed 5 bases, J shed 0 bases, and the junction held 6 bases outside the gene matches. The CDR3 sequence: CASSAAGTANYGYTF. The sequenced part of the CDR3 DNA is TGTGCCAGCAGCGCCGCCGGGACAGCTAACTATGGC.

As concerns this clone: The read ends 3 residues early relative to the CDR3; the germline J gene fills the gap. The V call is TRBV7-8, the J call TRBJ2-1, with TRBD2 identical over 13 bases. The CDR3 is made up of 17 amino acids. After removal of 5 bases from V and 1 base from J, the junction contained 5 bases not matched to a gene. Germline loops: CDR1 SGHVS, CDR2 FQNEAQ. The part of the CDR3 DNA that was read is TGTGCCAGCAGCAACCCGGGACTAGCGGGATCCTACAATGAG. Protein product: CASSNPGLAGSYNE. The entire CDR3 protein is CASSNPGLAGSYNEQFF. The full variable domain, its missing parts supplied by reference TRBV7-8 and TRBJ2-1, is GAGVSQSPRYKVAKRGQDVALRCDPISGHVSLFWYQQALGQGPEFLTYFQNEAQLDKSGLPSDRFFAERPEGSVSTLKIQRTQQEDSAVYLCASSNPGLAGSYNEQFFGPGTRLTVL.

CDR3 amino acids: CASGEQGTTDTQYF. CDR3 DNA, as far as it was read: TGCGCCAGCGGCGAACAGGGAACGACAGATACG. The V and J genes are TRBV5-1 and TRBJ2-3, with D possibly being TRBD1 (6 bases). The read ends 3 residues early relative to the CDR3; the germline J gene fills the gap. The CDR3 length is 14 residues. V shed 7 bases and J shed 3 bases, with 15 bases lying between them. Germline V gives CDR1 SGHRS, CDR2 YFSETQ.

To note about this clone: The read ends 3 residues early relative to the CDR3; the germline J gene fills the gap. This chain connects TRBV5-4 to TRBJ2-7; 8 nucleotides line up with TRBD2. V was clipped by 4 bases and J by 0 bases; unmatched bases: 3. Looked up from germline, CDR1 is SGHNT and CDR2 is YYREEE (reference sequence). This CDR3 has 14 residues. Here the CDR3 reads CASSPGLGSYEQYF. Partial CDR3 DNA: TGTGCCAGCAGCCCGGGACTAGGCTCCTACGAG. Full variable domain (missing parts from reference TRBV5-4 and TRBJ2-7): ETGVTQSPTHLIKTRGQQVTLRCSSQSGHNTVSWYQQALGQGPQFIFQYYREEENGRGNFPPRFSGLQFPNYSSELNVNALELDDSALYLCASSPGLGSYEQYFGPGTRLTVT.

Note on this clone: The read ends 3 residues early relative to the CDR3; the germline J gene fills the gap. The J gene is TRBJ2-7, the V gene TRBV20-1; 9 bases map to TRBD1. This CDR3 has 14 residues. CDR1 is DFQATT, CDR2 SNEGSKA, per germline (reference sequence). The V segment lost 6 bases and the J segment 6 bases; nucleotides outside the gene matches: 12. CDR3 in amino acids: CSADPRTGVREQYF. Partial CDR3 DNA: TGCAGTGCCGACCCCAGGACAGGGGTTCGCGAG.

As to this clone: The missing CDR3 end, 3 residues past where the read stops, is filled in from the germline J gene. The chain uses TRBV19 and TRBJ2-3; 10 nucleotides align to TRBD2. Trimming at V came to 3 bases and at J to 4 bases, leaving 7 bases not matched to a gene. From germline, CDR1 is LNHDA and CDR2 SQIVND (reference sequence). This CDR3 is 16 amino acids long. CDR3 region: CASSISAGGYADTQYF. The CDR3 bases that were read are TGTGCCAGTAGTATCTCAGCGGGAGGGTATGCAGATACG.

Points on this clone: The CDR3 end lies 3 residues beyond the end of the read and is filled in from the germline J gene. The chain recombines TRBV6-1 with TRBJ2-3; the D is unclear. This CDR3 region has 14 residues. The V gene lost 2 bases and the J gene lost 0 bases, with 6 bases spanning the gap. Germline CDR1 MNHNS, CDR2 SASEGT. The sequenced part of the CDR3 DNA is TGTGCCAGCAGTGAATACTCCAGCACAGATACG. It yields the protein CASSEYSSTDT. The entire CDR3 is CASSEYSSTDTQYF.

As regards this clone: From the germline J gene comes the end of the CDR3, since the read stops 3 residues before it. J is TRBJ1-2 and V is TRBV30; TRBD1 aligns across 9 bases. This CDR3 has 13 residues. Germline lookup yields CDR1 GTSNPN and CDR2 SVGIG (reference sequence). CDR3 region: CAWNRDRAGGYTF. The CDR3 DNA, read in part, is TGTGCCTGGAACCGGGACAGGGCAGGGGGC.

CDR3 residues: CASSLQTLAGVGARELFF. The sequenced part of the CDR3 DNA is TGTGCCAGCAGTTTACAGACCCTAGCGGGAGTAGGGGCGAGGGAG. V usage is TRBV12-3 or TRBV12-4 and J usage is TRBJ2-2; 10 bases are shared with TRBD2. The read finishes 3 residues shy of the CDR3 end, and the germline J gene is used to complete it. The CDR3 is made up of 18 amino acids. J gave up 9 bases and V 2 bases, and 15 bases lay outside the gene matches.

With regard to this clone: The CDR3 end lies 3 residues beyond the end of the read and is filled in from the germline J gene. V usage is TRBV24-1 and J usage is TRBJ2-7; D may be TRBD2 (6 bases). The CDR3 totals 15 residues. V lost 5 bases to trimming and J lost 1 base, with 14 bases between them. The germline gives CDR1 KGHDR, CDR2 SFDVKD. CDR3 sequence: CATSAVVRGSYEQYF. The sequenced part of the CDR3 DNA is TGTGCCACCAGTGCGGTCGTCCGGGGGTCCTACGAG.

Of note for this clone: The CDR3 end lies 3 residues beyond the end of the read and is filled in from the germline J gene. V usage is TRBV30 and J usage is TRBJ2-3, with TRBD2 matching over 10 bases. The CDR3 is 15 residues long. V shed 4 bases and J 2 bases; nucleotides not matched to a gene: 6. CDR1 is GTSNPN, CDR2 SVGIG, per germline (reference sequence). The sequenced CDR3 bases are TGTGCCTGGAAGAGAGCGGGAGGGATCACAGATACG. Residues: CAWKRAGGITDT. The full-length CDR3 reads as CAWKRAGGITDTQYF.

Worth noting for this clone: The CDR3 is cut off 3 residues early in the read; its end comes from the germline J gene. The gene calls are TRBV12-3 or TRBV12-4 and TRBJ1-2, with 9 bases lining up with TRBD1. V lost 5 bases to trimming and J lost 4 bases; unmatched junction nucleotides: 11. This CDR3 contains 16 residues. The CDR3 reads CASSRSDRGSGYGYTF. The covered CDR3 bases are TGTGCCAGCAGTAGATCGGACAGGGGATCGGGCTATGGC.

About this clone: Read coverage stops 3 residues before the CDR3 terminus; the germline J gene supplies the remainder. The V call is TRBV5-6, the J call TRBJ1-4, with D perhaps matching TRBD1 (6 bases). Germline values: CDR1 SGHDT, CDR2 YYEEEE. V was shortened by 4 bases and J by 4 bases, with 14 bases between the two germline ends. The CDR3 length is 15 residues. This chain's CDR3 is CASSRVGQSNEKLFF. The CDR3 bases that were read are TGTGCCAGCAGCCGGGTGGGACAAAGTAATGAAAAA.

As concerns this clone: The CDR3 extends 3 residues past the end of the read, so its final part is completed from the germline J gene. The V call is TRBV5-4, the J call TRBJ1-6, with 10 bases identical to TRBD1. Germline loops: CDR1 SGHNT, CDR2 YYREEE (reference sequence). Trimming at V came to 3 bases and at J to 9 bases, leaving 6 bases not matched to a gene. This CDR3 is 15 amino acids long. The sequenced part of the CDR3 DNA is TGTGCCAGCAGCTGGAAGACAGGGGGCGGTTCACCC. This encodes CASSWKTGGGSP. The full CDR3 protein reads CASSWKTGGGSPLHF.

On this clone itself: The read halts 3 residues ahead of the CDR3 end, with the missing end drawn from the germline J gene. V is TRBV7-6 and J is TRBJ2-2; D is perhaps TRBD1 (5 bases). Germline V lookup: CDR1 SGHVS, CDR2 FNYEAQ. Trimming cost V 0 bases and J 8 bases, with 7 bases left between them. The CDR3 has 13 residues. CDR3 loop: CASSLAGAGELFF. Partial CDR3 DNA: TGTGCCAGCAGCTTAGCAGGGGCTGGGGAG.

The covered CDR3 bases are TGTGCCAGCCTTACTCCGACTAGCGGGGGCACCTACGAG. Translating gives CASLTPTSGGTYE. The entire CDR3 protein reads CASLTPTSGGTYEQYF. The chain couples TRBV28 to TRBJ2-7; 12 positions agree with TRBD2. The DNA ends 3 residues before the CDR3 does, and the rest of the CDR3 is filled in from the germline J gene. CDR1 and CDR2 (germline): MDHEN, SYDVKM. The CDR3 spans 16 residues. The ends lost 8 bases at V and 2 bases at J; junction bases unmatched: 10.

With regard to this clone: Sequencing ends 3 residues short of the CDR3 end; the germline J gene provides the rest. The rearrangement uses TRBV19 and TRBJ2-3, with TRBD2 identical over 12 bases. After removal of 3 bases from V and 3 bases from J, the junction contained 7 bases not matched to a gene. Germline CDR1 is LNHDA and CDR2 is SQIVND (reference sequence). The CDR3 runs to 17 residues. The CDR3 spells CASSMVMTSGRTDTQYF. The covered CDR3 bases are TGTGCCAGTAGTATGGTGATGACTAGCGGGAGAACAGATACG.

Note on this clone: The CDR3 end falls 3 residues outside the read, so it is completed with the germline J gene. Other DNA sequences within the sample encode an identical CDR3. The J gene is TRBJ2-3, the V gene TRBV29-1, with no clear D. The CDR3 spans 10 residues. Germline CDR1 SQVTM, CDR2 ANQGSEA. The CDR3 reads CSVVQETQYF. The covered CDR3 bases are TGCAGCGTGGTACAAGAGACG.